Below, 27 T cell receptor beta chains from the same sample are listed, as sequenced in a study of blood T cell repertoires in COVID-19. TCRdb's table, derived via immunoSEQ multiplex PCR, lists solely in-frame clones and lacks some. The sample records roughly 300,000 clones, roughly 90% being singletons. Sequenced sample: peripheral blood. The receptors come from a woman aged 25 to 39 with COVID-19, enrolled during active disease.

Written as DNA, the CDR3 is TGTGCCAGGGATGTTAAAGCGGGGGGCCTCCCCCCCAAAGATACGCAGTATTTT. Protein: CARDVKAGGLPPKDTQYF. The gene calls are TRBV2 and TRBJ2-3; 9 nucleotides align to TRBD2. This CDR3 has 18 amino acids. J was trimmed by 5 bases and V by 9 bases; bases with no gene match: 21. Looked up from germline, CDR1 is SNHLY and CDR2 is FYNNEI.

This clone was seen more than once but under ten times. The chain recombines TRBV7-6 with TRBJ1-5; TRBD1 matches 7 bases. Unmatched junction bases numbered 10, after V lost 11 bases and J lost 9 bases. Per germline, CDR1 SGHVS and CDR2 FNYEAQ. The CDR3 consists of 12 residues. The DNA for the CDR3 is TGTGCCTTCAGGCAGGGGGTGCCGCCCCAGCATTTT. This encodes CAFRQGVPPQHF.

This rearrangement joins TRBV6-1 to TRBJ1-2; D remains unclear. With 4 bases removed from V and 4 bases from J, the gap between germline ends came to 19 bases. The CDR3 runs 16 residues. Germline V gives CDR1 MNHNS, CDR2 SASEGT. This chain's CDR3 is CASSGYREPAGYGYTF. CDR3 bases: TGTGCCAGCAGTGGATACCGGGAGCCGGCGGGCTATGGCTACACCTTC.

The gene calls are TRBV18 and TRBJ1-1; 9 bases fit TRBD1. The CDR3 runs to 16 residues. With V trimmed by 2 bases and J by 8 bases, 12 bases remained unmatched. Germline CDR1 and CDR2: KGHSH and LQKENI. The CDR3: CASSPGQGSQAQEAFF. CDR3 DNA sequence: TGTGCCAGCTCACCAGGACAGGGGTCTCAGGCGCAGGAAGCTTTCTTT.

The CDR3, as DNA: TGCGCCAGCAGCTTTTTGACTAGCGGGGCCCCAGGGAATGAGCAGTTCTTC. Encoded protein: CASSFLTSGAPGNEQFF. This rearrangement joins TRBV5-1 to TRBJ2-1; 11 bases are a match to TRBD2. CDR1 and CDR2 (germline): SGHRS, YFSETQ. The CDR3 length is 17 residues. The V and J ends lost 2 bases and 7 bases, in that order; junction bases with no gene match: 11.

The chain has TRBV24-1 and TRBJ1-1; 9 nucleotides match TRBD1. The germline V gene encodes CDR1 KGHDR and CDR2 SFDVKD. V lost 3 bases, J lost 4 bases, and 5 bases stayed unmatched. The CDR3 consists of 15 residues. The CDR3 sequence: CATSDPRTGATEAFF. The CDR3 nucleotides are TGTGCCACCAGTGATCCGCGGACAGGGGCCACTGAAGCTTTCTTT.

The chain employs TRBV11-1 and TRBJ2-5; possible D gene TRBD1, 8 bases. Germline assignment: CDR1 SGHAT and CDR2 FQDESV (reference sequence). V lost 5 bases and J lost 8, with 18 bases in between. The length of the CDR3 is 14 residues. The CDR3 DNA is TGTGCCAGCAGCCCCACAGGGGGGGGCGGCACCCAGTACTTC. Amino acids: CASSPTGGGGTQYF.

This clone was observed a single time. The genes are TRBV2 and TRBJ1-1; D gene unclear. The length of the CDR3 is 13 residues. Germline V gives CDR1 SNHLY, CDR2 FYNNEI. Trimming removed 6 bases from V and 0 bases from J, with 8 bases in between. DNA for the CDR3: TGTGCCAGCAGCAGGCAGGTGAACACTGAAGCTTTCTTT. Translation gives CASSRQVNTEAFF.

DNA for the CDR3: TGTGCCAGTAGTGTGGGACAGGGGACAACTGAAGCTTTCTTT. Amino acid sequence: CASSVGQGTTEAFF. The chain links TRBV19 to TRBJ1-1, with TRBD1 matching 10 bases. Germline V lookup: CDR1 LNHDA, CDR2 SQIVND (reference sequence). Germline trimming cut 5 bases from V and 5 bases from J; bases unmatched to any gene: 5. This CDR3 has 14 amino acids.

The chain links TRBV5-1 to TRBJ1-2; 8 bases match TRBD1. CDR1 SGHRS and CDR2 YFSETQ come from the germline V gene. Trimming removed 5 bases from V and 7 bases from J; junction bases left unmatched: 10. The CDR3 has 14 amino acids. The CDR3 DNA reads as TGCGCCAGCAGTCTCCAGGGGGCCTCTGGTGGCTACACCTTC. Translating it yields CASSLQGASGGYTF.

The chain has TRBV28 and TRBJ1-1; D not certain. V was pared by 7 bases and J by 1 base, with 4 bases between. The V gene's germline CDR1 is MDHEN and CDR2 SYDVKM. This CDR3 has 11 residues. DNA for the CDR3: TGTGCCAGCATATCGAACACTGAAGCTTTCTTT. Amino acid sequence: CASISNTEAFF.

The chain combines TRBV5-1 with TRBJ1-1, with 9 bases matching TRBD1. V trimming: 5 bases; J trimming: 4 bases; junction bases outside the gene matches: 3. Germline values: CDR1 SGHRS, CDR2 YFSETQ. The CDR3 runs to 13 residues. The CDR3 spells CASSWGQGTEAFF. The CDR3 bases are TGCGCCAGCAGTTGGGGACAGGGCACTGAAGCTTTCTTT.

The chain is built from TRBV25-1 and TRBJ2-5; no clear D gene. Trimming removed 1 base at V and 5 bases at J, with 8 bases between. Germline V gene data show CDR1 as MGHDK and CDR2 as SYGVNS. The CDR3 covers 13 residues. CDR3 in amino acids: CASSEFSSETQYF. DNA for the CDR3: TGTGCCAGCAGTGAATTTAGTTCGGAGACCCAGTACTTC. Looking up the rest from reference TRBV25-1 and TRBJ2-5 gives the full variable domain: EADIYQTPRYLVIGTGKKITLECSQTMGHDKMYWYQQDPGMELHLIHYSYGVNSTEKGDLSSESTVSRIRTEHFPLTLESARPSHTSQYLCASSEFSSETQYFGPGTRLLVL.

The V gene is TRBV19, the J gene TRBJ2-1, with D maybe TRBD2 (6 bases). Trimming took off 5 bases at V and 9 bases at J, with 20 bases between the two ends. The CDR3 totals 15 residues. Germline assignment: CDR1 LNHDA and CDR2 SQIVND (reference sequence). CDR3 nucleotide sequence: TGTGCCAGTAGTTCGGGGACTTCCCGTATTGGTGAGCAGTTCTTC. The encoded protein is CASSSGTSRIGEQFF.

The chain is built from TRBV19 and TRBJ1-4; D gene ambiguous. The CDR3 is made up of 16 amino acids. Trimming pared 2 bases from V and 7 bases from J, leaving 17 bases between. In germline, CDR1 is LNHDA, CDR2 SQIVND (reference sequence). The CDR3 DNA reads TGTGCCAGTAGTATAAGGGCCGGCTCTGAGGGTGAAAAACTGTTTTTT. Its protein is CASSIRAGSEGEKLFF.

In this sample, this clone turned up once. The chain couples TRBV7-9 to TRBJ1-1, with D maybe TRBD1 (5 bases). Germline values: CDR1 SEHNR, CDR2 FQNEAQ (reference sequence). The V end lost 2 bases, the J end lost 8 bases, and 12 bases lay between the germline ends. The CDR3 runs to 13 residues. The CDR3 nucleotides read TGTGCCAGCAGCTTATATGGGGCAGGGGAAGCTTTCTTT. It yields the protein CASSLYGAGEAFF.

The gene calls are TRBV6-6 and TRBJ1-5, with 11 bases fitting TRBD1. Germline V CDR1 and CDR2: MNHNY, SVGAGI (reference sequence). This CDR3 spans 15 amino acids. Trimming cost V 7 bases and J 4 bases; bases outside gene matches: 6. The CDR3 DNA reads TGTGCCAGCAACTCTGGGACAGGGGGGAATCAGCCCCAGCATTTT. This gives the protein CASNSGTGGNQPQHF.

This clone appeared a single time. The CDR3 sequence: CASSYAPQQGWNTEAFF. The CDR3 region has the DNA TGTGCCAGCAGCTACGCTCCCCAACAGGGCTGGAACACTGAAGCTTTCTTT. The chain combines TRBV5-6 with TRBJ1-1; maybe TRBD1 (6 bases). This CDR3 is built from 17 residues. CDR1 and CDR2 (germline): SGHDT, YYEEEE. Trimming stripped 3 bases from V and 1 base from J, with 19 bases between.

The V call is TRBV6-1, the J call TRBJ1-5; the D gene is possibly TRBD1 (5 bases). The CDR3 contains 15 residues. Between the trimmed V and J ends, which lost 6 bases and 6 bases, there was a span of 18 bases. Germline values: CDR1 MNHNS, CDR2 SASEGT. The CDR3 DNA reads TGTGCCAGCAGCCAAGGGGATTCGGGCATTCAGCCCCAGCATTTT. Protein: CASSQGDSGIQPQHF.

The chain combines TRBV2 with TRBJ1-5, with D possibly matching TRBD1 (5 bases). The V gene lost 6 bases and the J gene lost 3 bases, with 15 bases spanning the gap. Germline V gives CDR1 SNHLY, CDR2 FYNNEI. CDR3 length: 15 residues. For the CDR3, the DNA is TGTGCCAGCAGGGCGCGGCAGGGCCTCAATCAGCCCCAGCATTTT. Residues: CASRARQGLNQPQHF.

The V call is TRBV2, the J call TRBJ2-5; possible D gene TRBD2, 5 bases. Trimming removed 2 bases at V and 10 bases at J, with 29 bases between. This CDR3 has 18 amino acids. Germline V gene lookup returns CDR1 SNHLY and CDR2 FYNNEI. CDR3 amino acids: CASSESSAVPTRERNQYF. The DNA for the CDR3 is TGTGCCAGCAGTGAATCGTCCGCCGTGCCTACTAGGGAAAGGAACCAGTACTTC.

V and J are TRBV19 and TRBJ1-2, with 8 nucleotides matching TRBD1. This CDR3 has 16 residues. J was trimmed by 5 bases and V by 5 bases; bases with no gene match: 13. Per the germline V gene, CDR1 is LNHDA and CDR2 is SQIVND (reference sequence). Written as DNA, the CDR3 is TGTGCCAGTAGTCTTACCTCGGCAGGGGGCGCGTATGGCTACACCTTC. This encodes CASSLTSAGGAYGYTF.

The chain combines TRBV28 with TRBJ1-1; 9 bases line up with TRBD1. CDR1 is MDHEN, CDR2 SYDVKM, per germline. Germline trimming cut 6 bases from V and 1 base from J; bases unmatched to any gene: 6. This CDR3 has 15 amino acids. Written as DNA, the CDR3 is TGTGCCAGCAGAACACGGACAGGGGCGAACACTGAAGCTTTCTTT. Protein product: CASRTRTGANTEAFF.

This clone was recorded once. V is TRBV10-2 and J is TRBJ2-1, with D uncertain. V gave up 5 bases and J gave up 0 bases, with 8 bases separating them. CDR1 and CDR2 from the germline V gene are WSHSY and SAAADI. CDR3 length: 14 amino acids. CDR3 region: CASSLALSYNEQFF. Written as DNA, the CDR3 is TGCGCCAGCAGTTTGGCCCTCTCCTACAATGAGCAGTTCTTC.

The rearrangement links TRBV7-2 to TRBJ2-1; no firm D call. This CDR3 comprises 13 residues. Trimming removed 4 bases at V and 2 bases at J, with 6 bases between. The V gene's germline CDR1 is SGHTA and CDR2 FQGNSA. The CDR3, as DNA: TGTGCCAGCAGCTCTGTAGCCTACAATGAGCAGTTCTTC. Amino acids: CASSSVAYNEQFF.

The rearrangement uses TRBV11-3 and TRBJ2-2; possibly TRBD1 for D (5 bases). The CDR3 runs to 14 residues. Germline V lookup: CDR1 SGHNT, CDR2 YENEEA. Trimming left V 6 bases short and J 2 bases short, with 10 bases between. CDR3 coding DNA: TGTGCCAGCAGGCCAGGGCTAAACACCGGGGAGCTGTTTTTT. It specifies CASRPGLNTGELFF.

This chain joins TRBV2 and TRBJ2-7; D remains ambiguous. The V gene lost 2 bases and the J gene lost 12 bases, with 17 bases spanning the gap. Germline CDR1 and CDR2: SNHLY and FYNNEI. The CDR3 is 13 amino acids. The DNA of the CDR3 is TGTGCCAGCAGTGAATCTTCGGCGGCTTCCCCGTACGTC. Translating it yields CASSESSAASPYV.